This T cell receptor (beta chain) was sequenced in a study of OX40 agonist ivuxolimab in advanced cancers. Produced via immunoSEQ multiplex PCR; TCRdb's table is partial and in-frame only. This table holds almost 85,000 clones, about 86% found once. Turning to this clone: The germline gene is not matched at one end of the junction; a read error may be the cause.

CDR1 and CDR2 (germline): SGHTA, FQGNSA. This CDR3 spans 14 amino acids. The chain recombines TRBV7-2 with TRBJ2-5, with TRBD2 identical over 7 bases. This TCR came from an adult with an advanced solid tumor such as melanoma, head and neck, liver or kidney cancer. The sequences come from CD4+ or CD8+ T cells sorted from blood, collected in a trial of the OX40 agonist ivuxolimab. CDR3 DNA sequence: TGTGCCAGCAGCTTAGAGGGCGGGAGAGAGATCCAGTACTTC. This encodes CASSLEGGREIQYF.